The T cell receptor (beta chain) described here comes from a study of beta chain features in type 1 diabetes. One heparinised blood draw, averaging about 116 mL, came from each donor. Based on CD45RO/CCR7/CD25/CD127/CD95/CD27, CD4+ regulatory, stem cell-like memory, naive and central memory cells were sorted. Post-sort purity exceeded 95% for all sorted populations. All of the isolated RNA was reverse transcribed, so expressed TCRB transcripts were sequenced. TCRdb's table, derived via immunoSEQ multiplex PCR, lists solely in-frame clones and lacks some. The data show a few hundred thousand clones, approximately 13% seen once. CDR3 length: 16 residues. Germline CDR1 MGHDK, CDR2 SYGVNS. J lost 7 bases, V lost 3 bases, and 9 bases had no gene match.

The TCR originated in a man aged 30-40 years in good health. This sequence joins TRBV25-1 and TRBJ2-1; 10 positions match TRBD2. The sample taken for sequencing was naive CD4+ T cells from blood. The DNA of the CDR3 is TGTGCCAGCAGTGATACCGGGACTAGCGCGAGGAATGAGCAGTTCTTC. This codes for CASSDTGTSARNEQFF. The full variable domain, completed using reference TRBV25-1 and TRBJ2-1, is EADIYQTPRYLVIGTGKKITLECSQTMGHDKMYWYQQDPGMELHLIHYSYGVNSTEKGDLSSESTVSRIRTEHFPLTLESARPSHTSQYLCASSDTGTSARNEQFFGPGTRLTVL.